This T cell receptor beta chain was observed in a study of tumor-infiltrating lymphocytes in oesophageal squamous cell carcinoma. Each CDR3 protein is one row after TCRdb ran MiXCR on the PCR reads. This table has just under 20,000 distinct CDR3 sequences, about two fifths appearing once. CDR3 length equals 17 residues. V gave up 5 bases and J gave up 4 bases, with 18 bases separating them. The germline gives CDR1 SNHLY, CDR2 FYNNEI. This rearrangement joins TRBV2 to TRBJ2-6, with a possible D match to TRBD2 (7 bases). Sequencing was done on a sample of normal esophageal tissue next to the tumor. This TCR came from a male donor with esophageal squamous cell carcinoma. CDR3 nucleotides: TGTGCCAGCAGTCCGGGGAGGGGGGTGACCGGGGCCAACGTCCTGACTTTC. This sequence encodes CASSPGRGVTGANVLTF.